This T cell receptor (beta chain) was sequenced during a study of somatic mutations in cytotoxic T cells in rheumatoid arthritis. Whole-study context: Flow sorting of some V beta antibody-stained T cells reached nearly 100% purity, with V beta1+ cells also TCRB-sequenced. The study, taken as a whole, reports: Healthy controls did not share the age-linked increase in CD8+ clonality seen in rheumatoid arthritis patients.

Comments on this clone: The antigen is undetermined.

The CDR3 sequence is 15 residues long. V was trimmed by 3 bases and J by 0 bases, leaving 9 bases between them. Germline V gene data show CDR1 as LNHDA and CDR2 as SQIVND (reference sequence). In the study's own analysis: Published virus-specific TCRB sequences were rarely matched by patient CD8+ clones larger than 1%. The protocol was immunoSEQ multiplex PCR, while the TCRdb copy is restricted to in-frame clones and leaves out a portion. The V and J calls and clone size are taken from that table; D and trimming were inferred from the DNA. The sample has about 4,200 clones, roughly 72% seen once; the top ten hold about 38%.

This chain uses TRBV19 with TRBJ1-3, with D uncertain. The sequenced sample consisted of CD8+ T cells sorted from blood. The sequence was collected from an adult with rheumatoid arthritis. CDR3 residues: CASSIWHRSGNTIYF. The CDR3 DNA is TGTGCCAGTAGTATTTGGCACCGCTCTGGAAACACCATATATTTT.